The 32 T cell receptor beta chains listed next were all sequenced from one sample in a study of patients and donors after allogeneic stem cell transplantation (dated by TCRdb to about 2020). The library was made by RT-PCR. TCRdb lists the instrument as NextSeq 550. TCRdb trimmed the raw reads at Q25, called clones with MiXCR and kept productive beta chains. For every CDR3 protein sequence, its rows merge into one entry that carries the most common genes and DNA. The sample table holds over 130,000 distinct CDR3 sequences, of which about a third were seen once. The ten top clones hold 50% of the sample. Sequenced sample: blood, either unsorted or a sorted T cell fraction (not recorded which). The receptors stem from a human donor who was either an allogeneic HSCT recipient or a stem cell or donor lymphocyte infusion donor (not recorded which). It is not recorded whose cells these are; they may come from a transplant donor.

This clonotype was counted a few times. This rearrangement joins TRBV4-2 to TRBJ2-1; tentative D call: TRBD1 (6 bases). With 1 base removed from V and 10 bases from J, the gap between germline ends came to 14 bases. The CDR3 is 14 residues long. Germline-derived CDR1 and CDR2 are LGHNA and YNFKEQ. This CDR3 reads CASSQGDIAREQFF. The CDR3 DNA is TGTGCCAGCAGCCAAGGGGACATAGCGCGCGAGCAGTTCTTC.

The chain couples TRBV11-1 to TRBJ1-2, with D unclear. The V and J ends lost 5 bases and 4 bases respectively, with 11 bases between them. The CDR3 is 13 residues long. Per the germline V gene, CDR1 is SGHAT and CDR2 is FQDESV (reference sequence). CDR3 nucleotide sequence: TGTGCCAGCAGCCTGGAACAGTTCTATGGCTACACCTTC. It codes for CASSLEQFYGYTF.

This sequence joins TRBV15 and TRBJ1-5; TRBD1 agrees at 8 bases. Germline V CDR1 and CDR2: LNHNV, YYDKDF (reference sequence). The CDR3 consists of 17 residues. V lost 4 bases to trimming and J lost 3 bases; unmatched junction nucleotides: 11. CDR3 sequence: CATSKNSPGGYNQPQHF. CDR3 nucleotide sequence: TGTGCCACCAGCAAGAATTCCCCAGGGGGCTACAATCAGCCCCAGCATTTT.

This chain links TRBV12-3 or TRBV12-4 with TRBJ2-7; TRBD1 might be the D (5 bases). The length of the CDR3 is 12 residues. V gave up 5 bases and J gave up 4 bases, with 9 bases separating them. The CDR3 bases are TGTGCCAGCAGTCCGCAGGGATACGAGCAGTACTTC. Translation gives CASSPQGYEQYF.

This clonotype was picked up a small number of times. The V and J genes are TRBV19 and TRBJ1-3; D is undetermined. The V end was cut by 7 bases, the J end by 4 bases, with 11 bases between. The CDR3 extends over 13 amino acids. Germline V gives CDR1 LNHDA, CDR2 SQIVND (reference sequence). The CDR3 nucleotides are TGTGCCAGTACCCCGACTCCAGGAAACACCATATATTTT. Translation: CASTPTPGNTIYF.

This clonotype was counted a few times. V gene TRBV7-2 combines with J gene TRBJ1-5; a weak D match, TRBD1 (5 bases). The CDR3 totals 13 residues. The germline V gene encodes CDR1 SGHTA and CDR2 FQGNSA. The V end was cut by 4 bases, the J end by 7 bases, with 11 bases between. The CDR3 region is CASSSRERQPQHF. Written as DNA, the CDR3 is TGTGCCAGCAGCTCCAGGGAAAGGCAGCCCCAGCATTTT.

This clonotype was counted only a few times. This chain uses TRBV20-1 with TRBJ2-3; TRBD1 or TRBD2 may be the D gene (8 bases each). Trimming removed 4 bases from V and 4 bases from J, with 18 bases in between. The CDR3 is 15 amino acids. Germline lookup yields CDR1 DFQATT and CDR2 SNEGSKA (reference sequence). CDR3: CSAKRETGAPDTQYF. CDR3 DNA: TGCAGTGCTAAGCGGGAGACAGGGGCCCCAGATACGCAGTATTTT.

This clonotype was observed a few times. The chain links TRBV25-1 to TRBJ1-2, with D perhaps TRBD1 (5 bases). Trimming removed 5 bases from V and 8 bases from J, with 12 bases in between. CDR3 size: 12 residues. Germline V lookup: CDR1 MGHDK, CDR2 SYGVNS. The CDR3 sequence is CASSKGLGGYTF. Here the CDR3 DNA reads TGTGCCAGCAGTAAGGGACTCGGGGGCTACACCTTC.

In this sample, this clonotype turned up a few times. The V gene is TRBV6-1, the J gene TRBJ2-2; no reliable D call. V lost 6 bases and J lost 1, with 9 bases in between. CDR1 and CDR2 (germline): MNHNS, SASEGT. The CDR3 contains 14 residues. This CDR3 reads CASSATGNTGELFF. The CDR3, as DNA: TGTGCCAGCAGCGCGACGGGGAACACCGGGGAGCTGTTTTTT.

The chain links TRBV12-3 or TRBV12-4 to TRBJ1-4, with D perhaps TRBD1 (5 bases). Trimming cost V 6 bases and J 6 bases, with 11 bases left between them. There are 13 residues in the CDR3. The CDR3 protein is CASRPGTYEKLFF. The CDR3 region has the DNA TGTGCCAGCAGGCCCGGGACGTATGAAAAACTGTTTTTT.

The genes are TRBV10-3 and TRBJ1-1; D may be TRBD1 (5 bases). Germline lookup yields CDR1 ENHRY and CDR2 SYGVKD. The CDR3 sequence is 15 residues long. V gave up 7 bases and J gave up 0 bases, with 15 bases separating them. The CDR3: CAITKEGDMNTEAFF. CDR3 coding DNA: TGTGCCATCACCAAGGAAGGGGATATGAACACTGAAGCTTTCTTT.

This clonotype was seen just once. The chain combines TRBV28 with TRBJ2-5; D possibly corresponds to TRBD1 (5 bases). With 8 bases removed from V and 1 base from J, the gap between germline ends came to 11 bases. The CDR3 extends over 13 amino acids. Germline lookup yields CDR1 MDHEN and CDR2 SYDVKM. CDR3 protein: CASSRVFQETQYF. The CDR3 DNA sequence: TGTGCCAGCTCCAGGGTCTTCCAAGAGACCCAGTACTTC.

The V gene is TRBV3-1, the J gene TRBJ1-5, with 7 bases lining up with TRBD1. This CDR3 has 14 residues. With V trimmed by 4 bases and J by 11 bases, 11 bases remained unmatched. CDR1 LGHDT and CDR2 YNNKEL come from the germline V gene (reference sequence). The CDR3 loop is CASSLGQGVRTQHF. The CDR3 bases are TGTGCCAGCAGCCTAGGGCAGGGGGTTCGGACCCAGCATTTT. Supplemented by reference TRBV3-1 and TRBJ1-5, the full variable domain reads DTAVSQTPKYLVTQMGNDKSIKCEQNLGHDTMYWYKQDSKKFLKIMFSYNNKELIINETVPNRFSPKSPDKAHLNLHINSLELGDSAVYFCASSLGQGVRTQHFGDGTRLSIL.

The V and J genes are TRBV6-5 and TRBJ1-1; 9 bases fit TRBD1. CDR3 size: 15 residues. The ends lost 5 bases at V and 5 bases at J; junction bases unmatched: 9. Germline V gene data show CDR1 as MNHEY and CDR2 as SVGAGI. The CDR3 region is CASSTSGTGRTEAFF. The CDR3 DNA follows: TGTGCCAGCAGTACCTCCGGGACAGGGAGGACTGAAGCTTTCTTT.

The chain has TRBV4-1 and TRBJ1-2; D gene unclear. There are 16 residues in the CDR3. V dropped 3 bases and J dropped 3 bases, with 17 bases sitting between them. Germline lookup yields CDR1 MGHRA and CDR2 YSYEKL. The CDR3 spells CASSHARGALDYGYTF. CDR3 bases: TGCGCCAGCAGCCACGCACGGGGTGCCCTTGACTATGGCTACACCTTC.

The rearrangement uses TRBV13 and TRBJ1-5; D not resolved. Trimming stripped 0 bases from V and 6 bases from J, with 3 bases between. This CDR3 is built from 12 residues. CDR1 is PRHDT and CDR2 is FYEKMQ in the germline V gene (reference sequence). CDR3 DNA: TGTGCCAGCAGCTTAGGGAGTCAGCCCCAGCATTTT. Its translation: CASSLGSQPQHF.

The rearrangement joins TRBV6-5 to TRBJ2-3, with 7 nucleotides matching TRBD1. The CDR3 totals 14 residues. Germline CDR1 is MNHEY and CDR2 is SVGAGI. The V gene end was trimmed by 3 bases and the J gene end by 5 bases; junction bases not matched to a gene: 5. CDR3 coding DNA: TGTGCCAGCAGTTATGACAGGGTACAAGATACGCAGTATTTT. It yields the protein CASSYDRVQDTQYF.

The chain uses TRBV6-5 and TRBJ1-4; D possibly corresponds to TRBD1 (5 bases). Germline V gene lookup returns CDR1 MNHEY and CDR2 SVGAGI. Deletions cut 6 bases from V and 9 bases from J, with 17 bases between. This CDR3 comprises 14 residues. CDR3 coding DNA: TGTGCCAGCAGCTTCGACAGTGTAATGAAAAAACTGTTTTTT. Its protein is CASSFDSVMKKLFF.

The genes are TRBV9 and TRBJ1-6; the D gene is possibly TRBD1 (5 bases). The germline V gene has CDR1 SGDLS and CDR2 YYNGEE. Trimming removed 0 bases from V and 10 bases from J, with 14 bases in between. The CDR3 contains 15 residues. For the CDR3, the DNA is TGTGCCAGCAGCGTAGAAGGGGCGGGAGACTCACCCCTCCACTTT. The encoded protein is CASSVEGAGDSPLHF.

The chain uses TRBV28 and TRBJ2-1, with D hard to call. This CDR3 spans 12 amino acids. Per germline, CDR1 MDHEN and CDR2 SYDVKM. With 3 bases removed from V and 5 bases from J, the gap between germline ends came to 5 bases. This CDR3 reads CASSFAHNEQFF. In DNA, the CDR3 is TGTGCCAGCAGTTTCGCCCACAATGAGCAGTTCTTC.

This clonotype was seen only a few times. This chain connects TRBV9 to TRBJ2-2; 8 nucleotides match TRBD1. Germline CDR1 SGDLS, CDR2 YYNGEE. With 3 bases clipped from V and 7 bases from J, the junction kept 5 bases outside the gene matches. The CDR3 is made up of 14 amino acids. CDR3 DNA: TGTGCCAGCAGCGGGACAGGGACGGACGGGGAGCTGTTTTTT. Amino acids: CASSGTGTDGELFF.

In its sample, this clonotype was seen once. The V and J genes are TRBV29-1 and TRBJ1-5; D uncertain. Trimming took off 4 bases at V and 3 bases at J, with 10 bases between the two ends. Germline CDR1 is SQVTM and CDR2 is ANQGSEA. This CDR3 contains 13 residues. CDR3 region: CSVVLQPNQPQHF. The CDR3 region has the DNA TGCAGCGTTGTCTTACAGCCCAATCAGCCCCAGCATTTT.

In this sample, this clonotype turned up a few times. This rearrangement joins TRBV3-1 to TRBJ1-4; 10 nucleotides line up with TRBD1. Germline CDR1 is LGHDT and CDR2 is YNNKEL (reference sequence). The CDR3 totals 14 residues. The ends lost 3 bases at V and 8 bases at J; junction bases unmatched: 3. The CDR3 DNA is TGTGCCAGCAGCCAGCGGACAGGGGGAGAAAAACTGTTTTTT. This encodes CASSQRTGGEKLFF.

The chain employs TRBV12-3 or TRBV12-4 and TRBJ1-1; no clear D. The ends were cut back, 8 bases at V and 8 bases at J, with 21 bases in the middle. This CDR3 has 14 residues. The CDR3 sequence: CASYPLAGFLEAFF. CDR3 in DNA: TGTGCCAGCTATCCACTGGCGGGTTTTCTCGAAGCTTTCTTT.

This clonotype was recorded a few times. CDR3 nucleotides: TGTGCCAGCAGTTACGGGGAACGGATCTATGGCTACACCTTC. It translates to CASSYGERIYGYTF. This sequence joins TRBV6-2 or TRBV6-3 and TRBJ1-2; D is unresolved. CDR1 MNHEY and CDR2 SVGEGT come from the germline V gene. The CDR3 is made up of 14 amino acids. The germline V and J ends were trimmed by 2 bases and 4 bases, with 11 bases remaining between them.

This sequence joins TRBV6-6 and TRBJ1-2; possible D gene TRBD1, 5 bases. Germline V gives CDR1 MNHNY, CDR2 SVGAGI (reference sequence). V gave up 6 bases and J gave up 2 bases, with 19 bases separating them. The CDR3 extends over 16 amino acids. As DNA, the CDR3 is TGTGCCAGCAGCTTCACTCCGGGACGGACAAACTATGGCTACACCTTC. Its translation is CASSFTPGRTNYGYTF.

This chain links TRBV7-2 with TRBJ1-1, with D possibly TRBD1 on 6 matching bases. Germline V gene data show CDR1 as SGHTA and CDR2 as FQGNSA. Trimming took 5 bases from V and 0 from J, leaving 13 bases between them. The CDR3 is 15 amino acids. CDR3 region: CASSAGAEVNTEAFF. The CDR3, as DNA: TGTGCCAGCAGCGCAGGGGCGGAGGTGAACACTGAAGCTTTCTTT.

The chain uses TRBV6-5 and TRBJ1-2, with D unresolved. The CDR3 is 14 residues long. Germline loops: CDR1 MNHEY, CDR2 SVGAGI. V was pared by 6 bases and J by 4 bases, with 15 bases between. The CDR3 region is CASRTLGDGYGYTF. CDR3 in DNA: TGTGCCAGCAGAACCCTAGGTGACGGCTATGGCTACACCTTC.

This clonotype was detected only a few times. This chain joins TRBV4-3 and TRBJ1-5, with TRBD1 as a possible D gene (6 bases). The germline V gene encodes CDR1 LGHNA and CDR2 YSLEER. V dropped 0 bases and J dropped 5 bases, with 11 bases sitting between them. The CDR3 length is 15 residues. The CDR3 DNA is TGCGCCAGCAGCCAAGATCGGGACACCTATCAGCCCCAGCATTTT. This codes for CASSQDRDTYQPQHF.

This chain connects TRBV20-1 to TRBJ1-1, with a possible D match to TRBD1 (5 bases). Germline V CDR1 and CDR2: DFQATT, SNEGSKA (reference sequence). Trimming took 0 bases from V and 7 from J, leaving 9 bases between them. CDR3 length equals 12 residues. CDR3 coding DNA: TGCAGTGCTAGAGAATCAGGGCTTGAAGCTTTCTTT. Protein product: CSARESGLEAFF.

This rearrangement joins TRBV24-1 to TRBJ2-1, with 8 bases identical to TRBD2. The V gene end was trimmed by 0 bases and the J gene end by 7 bases; junction bases not matched to a gene: 7. The CDR3 length is 16 residues. Germline V CDR1 and CDR2: KGHDR, SFDVKD. CDR3 region: CATSDLAAGDFNEQFF. The CDR3 nucleotides read TGTGCCACCAGTGATTTGGCAGCGGGAGATTTTAATGAGCAGTTCTTC.

This clonotype was observed a few times. The chain joins TRBV4-1 to TRBJ1-6, with TRBD1 matching 8 bases. Germline CDR1 MGHRA, CDR2 YSYEKL. V lost 1 base, J lost 5 bases, and 4 bases stayed unmatched. The CDR3 covers 16 residues. The CDR3 DNA reads as TGCGCCAGCAGCCAAGGGGGGACAGGTCATAATTCACCCCTCCACTTT. Translating it yields CASSQGGTGHNSPLHF.